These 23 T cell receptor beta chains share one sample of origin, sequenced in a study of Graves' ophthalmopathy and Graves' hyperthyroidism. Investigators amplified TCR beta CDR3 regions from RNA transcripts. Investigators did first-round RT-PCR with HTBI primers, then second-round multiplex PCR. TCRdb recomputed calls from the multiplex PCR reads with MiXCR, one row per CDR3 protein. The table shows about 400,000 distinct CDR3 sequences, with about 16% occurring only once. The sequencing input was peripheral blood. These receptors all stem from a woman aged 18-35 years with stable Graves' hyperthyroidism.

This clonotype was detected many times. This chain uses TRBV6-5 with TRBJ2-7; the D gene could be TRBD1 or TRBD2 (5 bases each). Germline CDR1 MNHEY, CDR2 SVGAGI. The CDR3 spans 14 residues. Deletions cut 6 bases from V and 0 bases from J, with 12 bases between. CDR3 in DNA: TGTGCCAGCAGGCGAGAGGGGCTCTCCTACGAGCAGTACTTC. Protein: CASRREGLSYEQYF.

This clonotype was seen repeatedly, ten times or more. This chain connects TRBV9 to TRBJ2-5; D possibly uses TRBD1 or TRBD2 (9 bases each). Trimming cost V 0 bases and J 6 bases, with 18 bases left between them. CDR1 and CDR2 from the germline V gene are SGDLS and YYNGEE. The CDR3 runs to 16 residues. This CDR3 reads CASSVGGGDREKTQYF. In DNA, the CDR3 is TGTGCCAGCAGCGTAGGCGGGGGGGACAGGGAAAAGACCCAGTACTTC.

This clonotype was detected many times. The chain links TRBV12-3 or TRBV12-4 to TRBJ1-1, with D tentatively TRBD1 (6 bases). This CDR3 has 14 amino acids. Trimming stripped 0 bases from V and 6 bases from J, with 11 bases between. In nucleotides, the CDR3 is TGTGCCAGCAGTTTAGCTGGGGGCGGGGCTGAAGCTTTCTTT. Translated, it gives CASSLAGGGAEAFF.

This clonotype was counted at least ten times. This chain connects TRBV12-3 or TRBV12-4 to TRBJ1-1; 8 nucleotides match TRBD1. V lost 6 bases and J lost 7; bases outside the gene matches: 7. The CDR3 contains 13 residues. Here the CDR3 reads CASSRGQGGEAFF. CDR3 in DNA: TGTGCCAGCAGCCGAGGACAGGGTGGTGAAGCTTTCTTT.

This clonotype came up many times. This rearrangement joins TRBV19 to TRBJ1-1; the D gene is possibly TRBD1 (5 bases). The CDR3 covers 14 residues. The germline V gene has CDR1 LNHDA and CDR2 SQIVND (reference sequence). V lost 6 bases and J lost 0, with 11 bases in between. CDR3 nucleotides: TGTGCCAGTAGGAACTTGGGACTGAACACTGAAGCTTTCTTT. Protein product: CASRNLGLNTEAFF.

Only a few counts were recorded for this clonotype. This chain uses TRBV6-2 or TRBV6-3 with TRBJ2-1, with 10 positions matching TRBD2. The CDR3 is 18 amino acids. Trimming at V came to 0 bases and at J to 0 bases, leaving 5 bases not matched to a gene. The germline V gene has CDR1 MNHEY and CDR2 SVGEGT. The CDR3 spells CASSYSASGGRSYNEQFF. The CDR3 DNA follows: TGTGCCAGCAGTTACTCGGCTAGCGGGGGCCGCTCCTACAATGAGCAGTTCTTC.

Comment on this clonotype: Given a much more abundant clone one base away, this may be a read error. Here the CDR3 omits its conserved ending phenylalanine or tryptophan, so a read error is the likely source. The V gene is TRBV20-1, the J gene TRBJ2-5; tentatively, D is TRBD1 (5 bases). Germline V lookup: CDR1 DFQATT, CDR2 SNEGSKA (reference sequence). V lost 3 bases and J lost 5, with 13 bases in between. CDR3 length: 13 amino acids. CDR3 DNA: TGCAGTGCTAGGGAAGGGGAAAAGGAGACCCAGTACATC. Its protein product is CSAREGEKETQYI.

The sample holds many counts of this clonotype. The CDR3 loop is CASTRGQVNTEAFF. In nucleotides, the CDR3 is TGTGCCAGCACCCGGGGACAGGTGAACACTGAAGCTTTCTTT. This rearrangement joins TRBV12-3 or TRBV12-4 to TRBJ1-1, with 8 bases that match TRBD1. Losses at the gene ends were 7 bases for V and 0 bases for J; bases not matched to a gene: 4. CDR3 length equals 14 residues.

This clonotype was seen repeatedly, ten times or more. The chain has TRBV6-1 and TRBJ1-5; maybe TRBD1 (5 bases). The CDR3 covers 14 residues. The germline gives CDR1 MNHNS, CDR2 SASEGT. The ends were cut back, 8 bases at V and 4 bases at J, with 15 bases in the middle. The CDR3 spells CASGWTTLNQPQHF. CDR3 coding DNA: TGTGCCAGCGGGTGGACAACCCTGAATCAGCCCCAGCATTTT.

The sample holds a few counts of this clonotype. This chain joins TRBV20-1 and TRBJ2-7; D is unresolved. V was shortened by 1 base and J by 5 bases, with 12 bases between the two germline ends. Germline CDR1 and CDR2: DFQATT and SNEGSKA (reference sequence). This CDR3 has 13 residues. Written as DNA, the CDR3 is TGCAGTGCTAGAGTTCCAACCTTCGACGAGCAGTACTTC. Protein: CSARVPTFDEQYF.

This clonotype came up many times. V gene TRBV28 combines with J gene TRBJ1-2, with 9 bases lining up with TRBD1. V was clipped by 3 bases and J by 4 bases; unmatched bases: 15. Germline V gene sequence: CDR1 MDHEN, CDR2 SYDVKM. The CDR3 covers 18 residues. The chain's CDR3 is CASSLFGQGSRVGYGYTF. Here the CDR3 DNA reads TGTGCCAGCAGTTTGTTCGGACAGGGGTCGCGCGTGGGCTATGGCTACACCTTC.

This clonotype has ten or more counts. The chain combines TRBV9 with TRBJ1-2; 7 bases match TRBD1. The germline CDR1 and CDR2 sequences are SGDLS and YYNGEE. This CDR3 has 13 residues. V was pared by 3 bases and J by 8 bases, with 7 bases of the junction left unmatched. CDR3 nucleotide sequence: TGTGCCAGCAGCGGTTACAGGGGTCAGGGCTACACCTTC. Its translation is CASSGYRGQGYTF.

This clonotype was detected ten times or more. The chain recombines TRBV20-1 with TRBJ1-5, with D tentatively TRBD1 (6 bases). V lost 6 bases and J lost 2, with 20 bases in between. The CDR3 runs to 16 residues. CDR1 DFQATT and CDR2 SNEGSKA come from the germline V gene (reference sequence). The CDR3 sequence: CSASPTRGSGNQPQHF. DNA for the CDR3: TGCAGTGCCAGCCCTACCAGGGGCTCGGGCAATCAGCCCCAGCATTTT.

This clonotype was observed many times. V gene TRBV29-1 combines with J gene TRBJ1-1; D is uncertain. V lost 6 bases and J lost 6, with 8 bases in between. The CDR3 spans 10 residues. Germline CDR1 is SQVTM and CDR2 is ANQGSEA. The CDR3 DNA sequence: TGCAGCGTCGTGATGGCTGAAGCTTTCTTT. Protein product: CSVVMAEAFF.

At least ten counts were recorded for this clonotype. DNA of the CDR3: TGTGCCAGCAGTTCACGAGGCCCGAATTCACCCCTCCACTTT. Residues: CASSSRGPNSPLHF. The chain employs TRBV6-2 or TRBV6-3 and TRBJ1-6; D is unresolved. Germline V lookup: CDR1 MNHEY, CDR2 SVGEGT. This CDR3 spans 14 amino acids. The germline V and J ends were trimmed by 4 bases and 7 bases, with 11 bases remaining between them.

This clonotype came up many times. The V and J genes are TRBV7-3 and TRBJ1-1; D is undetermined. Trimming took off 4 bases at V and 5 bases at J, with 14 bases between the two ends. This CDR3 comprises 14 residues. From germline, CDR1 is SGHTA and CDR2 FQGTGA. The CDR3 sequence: CASSSRRDGTEAFF. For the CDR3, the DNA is TGTGCCAGCAGCTCCCGCCGTGATGGAACTGAAGCTTTCTTT. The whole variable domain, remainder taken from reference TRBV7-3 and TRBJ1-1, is GAGVSQTPSNKVTEKGKYVELRCDPISGHTALYWYRQSLGQGPEFLIYFQGTGAADDSGLPNDRFFAVRPEGSVSTLKIQRTERGDSAVYLCASSSRRDGTEAFFGQGTRLTVV.

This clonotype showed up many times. The CDR3 DNA is TGTGCCAGCAGTGACCTGACAGGGGACACTGAAGCTTTCTTT. It is translated as CASSDLTGDTEAFF. J is TRBJ1-1 and V is TRBV25-1; 8 bases map to TRBD1. This CDR3 is built from 14 residues. Per the germline V gene, CDR1 is MGHDK and CDR2 is SYGVNS. V gave up 3 bases and J gave up 3 bases; unmatched junction bases: 3. Full variable domain (rest looked up from reference TRBV25-1 and TRBJ1-1): EADIYQTPRYLVIGTGKKITLECSQTMGHDKMYWYQQDPGMELHLIHYSYGVNSTEKGDLSSESTVSRIRTEHFPLTLESARPSHTSQYLCASSDLTGDTEAFFGQGTRLTVV.

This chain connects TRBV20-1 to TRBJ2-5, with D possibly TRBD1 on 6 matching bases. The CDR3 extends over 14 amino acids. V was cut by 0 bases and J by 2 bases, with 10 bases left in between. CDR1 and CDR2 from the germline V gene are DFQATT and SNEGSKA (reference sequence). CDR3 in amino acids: CSARDTGIQETQYF. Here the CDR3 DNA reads TGCAGTGCTAGAGACACAGGGATACAAGAGACCCAGTACTTC.

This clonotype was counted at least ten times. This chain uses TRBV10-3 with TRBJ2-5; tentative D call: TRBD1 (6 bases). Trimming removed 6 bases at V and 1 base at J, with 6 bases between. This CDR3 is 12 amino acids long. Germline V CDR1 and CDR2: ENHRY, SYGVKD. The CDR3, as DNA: TGTGCCATCAGGGACAGCCAAGAGACCCAGTACTTC. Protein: CAIRDSQETQYF.

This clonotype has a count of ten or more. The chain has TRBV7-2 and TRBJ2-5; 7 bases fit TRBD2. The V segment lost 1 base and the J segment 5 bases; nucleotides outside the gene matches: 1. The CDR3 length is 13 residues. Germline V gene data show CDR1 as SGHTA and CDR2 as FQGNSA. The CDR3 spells CASSLDGRETQYF. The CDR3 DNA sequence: TGTGCCAGCAGCTTAGACGGGAGGGAGACCCAGTACTTC.

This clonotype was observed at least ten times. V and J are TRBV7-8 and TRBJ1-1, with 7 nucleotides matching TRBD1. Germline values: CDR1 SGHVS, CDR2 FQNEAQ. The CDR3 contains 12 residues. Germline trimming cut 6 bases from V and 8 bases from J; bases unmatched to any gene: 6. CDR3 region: CASSFDREEAFF. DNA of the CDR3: TGTGCCAGCAGTTTCGACAGGGAGGAAGCTTTCTTT.

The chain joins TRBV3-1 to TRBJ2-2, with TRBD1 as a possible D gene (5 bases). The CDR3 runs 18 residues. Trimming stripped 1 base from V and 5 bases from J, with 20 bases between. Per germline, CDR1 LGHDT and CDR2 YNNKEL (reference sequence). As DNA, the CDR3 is TGTGCCAGCAGCCAAGGGGTTTTTACCAGGACACATACCGGGGAGCTGTTTTTT. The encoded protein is CASSQGVFTRTHTGELFF.

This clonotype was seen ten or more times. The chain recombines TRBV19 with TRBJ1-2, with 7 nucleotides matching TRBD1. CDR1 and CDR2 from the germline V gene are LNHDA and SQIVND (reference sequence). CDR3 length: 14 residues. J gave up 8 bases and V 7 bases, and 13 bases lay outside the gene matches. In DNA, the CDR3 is TGTGCCAGTACCCCCAGGGGGAAGGCAGGGGGCTACACCTTC. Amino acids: CASTPRGKAGGYTF.